The clone carrying this TCR beta chain was seen a few times. The data stem from a study of T-cell reconstitution after alpha-beta-depleted transplantation in children. This CDR3 is 14 amino acids long. Trimming took off 7 bases at V and 0 bases at J, with 10 bases between the two ends. CDR1 is MNHNS and CDR2 is SASEGT in the germline V gene. Unique molecular identifiers were built into the TCRbeta library. MiXCR, applied by TCRdb to the PCR reads, yields one record per CDR3 protein. Of approximately 400,000 distinct CDR3 sequences listed, approximately 11% are singletons. The specimen was PBMCs from the stem cell graft donor, collected from the stem cell graft. The J gene is TRBJ1-3, the V gene TRBV6-1; no clear D gene. The TCR sequence derives from a human donor who donated a stem cell graft to a child with acute myeloid leukemia. CDR3 nucleotide sequence: TGTGCCAGCATGCTCGTCCGCTCTGGAAACACCATATATTTT. Protein sequence: CASMLVRSGNTIYF.